These T cell receptor beta chains were read from a single sample in a study of cytomegalovirus exposure and HLA in healthy donors. Here immunoSEQ multiplex PCR was the method, and the copy in TCRdb shows in-frame clones only, minus some. The repertoire holds 150,000 to 200,000 clones, 78% seen once, with approximately 5.4% in the top ten. Sequenced sample: PBMCs. The receptors stem from a woman aged 25-40 years in good health and CMV-seropositive. Both conserved end residues are part of each CDR3. D genes are given only for firm matches. The listing skips clone size in some rows; elsewhere it reads once, few, many or a size class.

d_call: TRBD1
v_call: TRBV2
clone_size: NA
j_call: TRBJ2-4
cdr3_aa: CASSDRDRVLNIQYF
cdr3_nt: TGTGCCAGCAGTGACCGGGACAGGGTTTTAAACATTCAGTACTTC

d_call: TRBD2
v_call: TRBV9
clone_size: NA
j_call: TRBJ2-7
cdr3_aa: CASSAPGTSKKYEQYF
cdr3_nt: TGTGCCAGCAGCGCCCCCGGGACTAGCAAAAAGTACGAGCAGTACTTC

d_call: NA
v_call: TRBV28
clone_size: few
j_call: TRBJ2-7
cdr3_aa: CASSPPSGYEQYF
cdr3_nt: TGTGCCAGCAGTCCCCCCAGCGGCTACGAGCAGTACTTC

d_call: NA
v_call: TRBV27
clone_size: NA
j_call: TRBJ2-1
cdr3_aa: CASSYGGRDAFF
cdr3_nt: TGTGCCAGCAGCTACGGCGGTCGAGACGCGTTCTTC

d_call: TRBD1
v_call: TRBV7-2
clone_size: NA
j_call: TRBJ1-5
cdr3_aa: CASSGTGGNQPQHF
cdr3_nt: TGTGCCAGCAGCGGGACAGGGGGCAATCAGCCCCAGCATTTT

d_call: TRBD2
v_call: TRBV11-1
clone_size: NA
j_call: TRBJ2-3
cdr3_aa: CASSLARSGSSTDTQYF
cdr3_nt: TGTGCCAGCAGCTTAGCTAGGAGCGGGAGTAGCACAGATACGCAGTATTTT

d_call: NA
v_call: TRBV19
clone_size: NA
j_call: TRBJ2-7
cdr3_aa: CASSIGGDYEQYF
cdr3_nt: TGTGCCAGTAGTATTGGAGGAGACTACGAGCAGTACTTC

d_call: NA
v_call: TRBV7-9
clone_size: NA
j_call: TRBJ1-2
cdr3_aa: CASSLGGEGGYGYTF
cdr3_nt: TGTGCCAGCAGCTTAGGAGGTGAAGGGGGCTATGGCTACACCTTC

d_call: TRBD1
v_call: TRBV5-1
clone_size: once
j_call: TRBJ2-7
cdr3_aa: CASSSSGTGSYPYEQYF
cdr3_nt: TGCGCCAGCAGCTCGAGTGGGACAGGATCCTATCCCTACGAGCAGTACTTC

d_call: TRBD2
v_call: TRBV5-1
clone_size: NA
j_call: TRBJ2-7
cdr3_aa: CASSFRAGGDEQYF
cdr3_nt: TGCGCCAGCAGCTTTCGAGCGGGAGGTGACGAGCAGTACTTC

d_call: TRBD1
v_call: TRBV27
clone_size: NA
j_call: TRBJ2-5
cdr3_aa: CASRQGGPVGTQYF
cdr3_nt: TGTGCCAGCAGACAGGGGGGCCCTGTAGGGACCCAGTACTTC

d_call: TRBD1
v_call: TRBV19
clone_size: few
j_call: TRBJ1-1
cdr3_aa: CASSRAQGGRHEAFF
cdr3_nt: TGTGCCAGTAGCCGAGCACAGGGGGGGCGACATGAAGCTTTCTTT

d_call: TRBD1
v_call: TRBV27
clone_size: NA
j_call: TRBJ2-7
cdr3_aa: CASSLEAGGNYEQYF
cdr3_nt: TGTGCCAGCAGTTTGGAGGCAGGGGGCAATTACGAGCAGTACTTC

d_call: NA
v_call: TRBV6-6
clone_size: NA
j_call: TRBJ1-1
cdr3_aa: CASSYGRNTEAFF
cdr3_nt: TGTGCCAGCAGTTATGGCAGGAACACTGAAGCTTTCTTT

d_call: NA
v_call: TRBV10-1
clone_size: NA
j_call: TRBJ1-1
cdr3_aa: CASSPLGGNTEAFF
cdr3_nt: TGCGCCAGCAGCCCTCTCGGGGGGAACACTGAAGCTTTCTTT

d_call: NA
v_call: TRBV7-9
clone_size: NA
j_call: TRBJ2-5
cdr3_aa: CSSEGRQEKETQYF
cdr3_nt: TGTTCCAGCGAGGGTAGACAGGAGAAAGAGACCCAGTACTTC

d_call: TRBD1
v_call: TRBV2
clone_size: NA
j_call: TRBJ1-1
cdr3_aa: CACGRTGNTEAFF
cdr3_nt: TGTGCCTGTGGCAGGACAGGCAACACTGAAGCTTTCTTT

d_call: NA
v_call: TRBV9
clone_size: NA
j_call: TRBJ2-1
cdr3_aa: CASSPRVNEQFF
cdr3_nt: TGTGCCAGCAGCCCTCGGGTCAATGAGCAGTTCTTC

d_call: TRBD2
v_call: TRBV9
clone_size: NA
j_call: TRBJ2-3
cdr3_aa: CASSEGLAPDTQYF
cdr3_nt: TGTGCCAGCAGCGAGGGACTAGCTCCAGATACGCAGTATTTT

d_call: TRBD1
v_call: TRBV5-1
clone_size: NA
j_call: TRBJ2-5
cdr3_aa: CASSDQNTGTGGEETQYF
cdr3_nt: TGCGCCAGCAGCGACCAGAATACTGGAACAGGGGGCGAAGAGACCCAGTACTTC

d_call: NA
v_call: TRBV7-9
clone_size: NA
j_call: TRBJ2-3
cdr3_aa: CASSSGDPLSTDTQYF
cdr3_nt: TGTGCCAGCAGCTCAGGGGATCCACTAAGCACAGATACGCAGTATTTT

d_call: NA
v_call: TRBV28
clone_size: NA
j_call: TRBJ1-5
cdr3_aa: CASRADVSNQPQHF
cdr3_nt: TGTGCCAGCAGAGCGGACGTTAGCAATCAGCCCCAGCATTTT

d_call: TRBD1
v_call: TRBV28
clone_size: NA
j_call: TRBJ1-5
cdr3_aa: CASTFSGGSNQPQHF
cdr3_nt: TGTGCCAGCACCTTTTCAGGGGGGAGCAATCAGCCCCAGCATTTT

d_call: NA
v_call: TRBV5-6
clone_size: NA
j_call: TRBJ1-2
cdr3_aa: CASSLVGRNLFDGYTF
cdr3_nt: TGTGCCAGCAGCTTGGTAGGCAGGAACCTGTTCGATGGCTACACCTTC

d_call: NA
v_call: TRBV7-9
clone_size: NA
j_call: TRBJ1-2
cdr3_aa: CATQGGEHTF
cdr3_nt: TGTGCCACACAAGGAGGGGAGCACACCTTC

d_call: NA
v_call: TRBV28
clone_size: NA
j_call: TRBJ2-5
cdr3_aa: CASSPGRGRKQETQYF
cdr3_nt: TGTGCCAGCAGTCCTGGCAGGGGACGTAAACAAGAGACCCAGTACTTC

d_call: NA
v_call: TRBV28
clone_size: NA
j_call: TRBJ2-1
cdr3_aa: CASSFRNEQFF
cdr3_nt: TGTGCCAGCAGTTTTCGCAATGAGCAGTTCTTC

d_call: NA
v_call: TRBV10-1
clone_size: NA
j_call: TRBJ2-2
cdr3_aa: CASSESGTLNTGELFF
cdr3_nt: TGCGCCAGCAGTGAGTCGGGGACTCTAAACACCGGGGAGCTGTTTTTT

d_call: TRBD2
v_call: TRBV4-1
clone_size: NA
j_call: TRBJ2-4
cdr3_aa: CASSPTETSGIQYF
cdr3_nt: TGCGCCAGCAGTCCCACCGAAACTAGCGGCATTCAGTACTTC

d_call: NA
v_call: TRBV15
clone_size: NA
j_call: TRBJ1-1
cdr3_aa: CATSRVEAGTEAFF
cdr3_nt: TGTGCCACCAGCAGAGTTGAGGCGGGGACTGAAGCTTTCTTT

d_call: TRBD2
v_call: TRBV4-1
clone_size: NA
j_call: TRBJ2-1
cdr3_aa: CASSQWAKAGGSSYNEQFF
cdr3_nt: TGCGCCAGCAGCCAATGGGCAAAGGCGGGAGGGAGCTCCTACAATGAGCAGTTCTTC

d_call: NA
v_call: TRBV18
clone_size: once
j_call: TRBJ1-2
cdr3_aa: CASSQLQITGVPNYGYTF
cdr3_nt: TGTGCCAGCTCACAGCTACAAATTACAGGAGTCCCTAACTATGGCTACACCTTC

d_call: NA
v_call: TRBV27
clone_size: once
j_call: TRBJ2-2
cdr3_aa: CASRRSGELFF
cdr3_nt: TGTGCCAGCAGGAGATCAGGGGAGCTGTTTTTT

d_call: TRBD1
v_call: TRBV27
clone_size: NA
j_call: TRBJ2-7
cdr3_aa: CASSGGQGADEQYF
cdr3_nt: TGTGCCAGCAGTGGGGGACAGGGGGCGGACGAGCAGTACTTC

d_call: TRBD2
v_call: TRBV28
clone_size: NA
j_call: TRBJ2-3
cdr3_aa: CASSPTEGREDTQYF
cdr3_nt: TGTGCCAGCAGTCCAACAGAGGGGAGGGAAGATACGCAGTATTTT

d_call: NA
v_call: TRBV5-4
clone_size: few
j_call: TRBJ1-1
cdr3_aa: CASSLGDTEAFF
cdr3_nt: TGTGCCAGCAGCCTCGGGGACACTGAAGCTTTCTTT

d_call: TRBD1
v_call: TRBV5-6
clone_size: NA
j_call: TRBJ1-6
cdr3_aa: CASSSPGGLNSPLHF
cdr3_nt: TGTGCCAGCAGCTCGCCAGGGGGCTTGAATTCACCCCTCCACTTT

d_call: NA
v_call: TRBV7-9
clone_size: NA
j_call: TRBJ2-3
cdr3_aa: CASSRQRTDTQYF
cdr3_nt: TGTGCCAGCAGCAGACAGCGCACAGATACGCAGTATTTT